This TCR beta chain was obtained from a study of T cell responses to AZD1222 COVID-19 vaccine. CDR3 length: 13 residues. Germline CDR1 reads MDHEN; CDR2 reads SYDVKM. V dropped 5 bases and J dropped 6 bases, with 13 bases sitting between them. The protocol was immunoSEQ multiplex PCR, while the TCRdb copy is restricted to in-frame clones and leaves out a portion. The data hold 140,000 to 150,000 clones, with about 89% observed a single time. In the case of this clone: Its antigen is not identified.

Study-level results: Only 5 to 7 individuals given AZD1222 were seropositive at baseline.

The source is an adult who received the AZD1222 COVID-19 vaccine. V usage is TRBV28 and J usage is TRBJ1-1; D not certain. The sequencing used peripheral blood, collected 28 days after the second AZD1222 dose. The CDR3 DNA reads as TGTGCCAGCAGTCGGGGTAGAAGTGCTGAAGCTTTCTTT. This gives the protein CASSRGRSAEAFF.